The T cell receptor (beta chain) under discussion was sequenced for a study of cytomegalovirus exposure and HLA in healthy donors. Findings and caveats of the study: A later analysis found that most CMV-associated TCR beta chains appeared HLA-restricted.

A note on this clone: Antigen specificity is unknown.

The CDR3 is made up of 14 amino acids. Per the germline V gene, CDR1 is SGHDT and CDR2 is YYEEEE. Between the trimmed V and J ends, which lost 1 base and 2 bases, there was a span of 9 bases. A multiplex PCR was run with 60 Vbeta primers and 13 Jbeta primers. Produced via immunoSEQ multiplex PCR; TCRdb's table is partial and in-frame only. The repertoire holds about 200,000 clones, with around 83% as singletons. The sequence was collected from a woman in her 40s in good health and CMV-seronegative. J is TRBJ1-2 and V is TRBV5-6; D is undetermined. The material sequenced was PBMCs. CDR3 DNA: TGTGCCAGCAGCTTGTCAGGCTCCAACTATGGCTACACCTTC. It codes for CASSLSGSNYGYTF.